This T cell receptor beta chain came from a study of cytomegalovirus exposure and HLA in healthy donors. Donors were ostensibly healthy at sampling, although undocumented immune exposures were probable. PCR primers comprised 60 Vbeta and 13 Jbeta primers. The protocol was immunoSEQ multiplex PCR, while the TCRdb copy is restricted to in-frame clones and leaves out a portion. The sample has 200,000 to 250,000 clones; 70% to 85% are singletons. Germline V lookup: CDR1 SGHRS, CDR2 YFSETQ. Unmatched junction bases numbered 2, after V lost 0 bases and J lost 6 bases. The CDR3 contains 14 residues. This chain joins TRBV5-1 and TRBJ2-1; TRBD1 matches 8 bases. The receptor was isolated from a woman between 40 and 50 years old in good health and CMV-seronegative. Sequencing was performed on PBMCs. CDR3: CASSLGQGLNEQFF. For the CDR3, the DNA is TGCGCCAGCAGCTTGGGACAGGGGCTCAATGAGCAGTTCTTC.